One and the same sample provided the 25 T cell receptor beta chains below, sequenced in a study of T cell clonotyping in hematopoietic cell transplantation. Sequencing was performed with immunoSEQ multiplex PCR; in TCRdb, only in-frame clones are kept and a portion is missing. Of about 4,600 clones listed, 65% to 80% are singletons. The sequences come from peripheral blood mononuclear cells, collected 100 days after allogeneic stem cell transplant. The receptors here all came from a female patient aged 45 to 65 who had an allogeneic stem cell transplant from an unrelated donor, so the T cells may come from the graft donor. Some clones in this sample may be carry-over from other donors' samples.

This clone was seen only once. The chain employs TRBV9 and TRBJ2-7; D is uncertain. Trimming removed 3 bases at V and 2 bases at J, with 18 bases between. Germline CDR1 and CDR2: SGDLS and YYNGEE. The CDR3 sequence is 16 residues long. The CDR3, as DNA: TGTGCCAGCAGCGAGACGACCCTCTCGGGCACCTACGAGCAGTACTTC. Translating it yields CASSETTLSGTYEQYF. The whole variable domain, remainder taken from reference TRBV9 and TRBJ2-7, is DSGVTQTPKHLITATGQRVTLRCSPRSGDLSVYWYQQSLDQGLQFLIQYYNGEERAKGNILERFSAQQFPDLHSELNLSSLELGDSALYFCASSETTLSGTYEQYFGPGTRLTVT.

This clone qualifies as medium-sized. This chain joins TRBV27 and TRBJ1-2; 8 positions agree with TRBD1. CDR3 length: 15 residues. Germline-derived CDR1 and CDR2 are MNHEY and SMNVEV (reference sequence). V shed 6 bases and J 0 bases; nucleotides not matched to a gene: 6. The CDR3 reads CASRRTGRPNYGYTF. CDR3 nucleotide sequence: TGTGCCAGCAGGCGGACAGGGCGCCCTAACTATGGCTACACCTTC.

This chain uses TRBV30 with TRBJ2-3; the match to TRBD2 covers 12 bases. Germline V CDR1 and CDR2: GTSNPN, SVGIG (reference sequence). Trimming took 2 bases from V and 6 from J; bases not matched to a gene: 6. The CDR3 runs 15 residues. The CDR3: CAWSLTSGSVDTQYF. Here the CDR3 DNA reads TGTGCCTGGAGTTTGACTAGCGGGAGCGTGGATACGCAGTATTTT.

This rearrangement joins TRBV6-6 to TRBJ2-3, with D tentatively TRBD1 or TRBD2 (6 bases each). The CDR3 length is 15 residues. Between the trimmed V and J ends, which lost 2 bases and 3 bases, there was a span of 12 bases. Germline CDR1 reads MNHNY; CDR2 reads SVGAGI (reference sequence). This CDR3 is CASSYMGGQTDTQYF. The DNA of the CDR3 is TGTGCCAGCAGTTACATGGGGGGCCAAACAGATACGCAGTATTTT.

This sequence joins TRBV2 and TRBJ2-1, with D perhaps assigned TRBD1 or TRBD2 (5 bases each). The germline V and J ends were trimmed by 3 bases and 2 bases, with 14 bases remaining between them. Germline lookup yields CDR1 SNHLY and CDR2 FYNNEI. The CDR3 runs to 16 residues. CDR3 sequence reads: CASSDPGTVAYNEQFF. CDR3 DNA: TGTGCCAGCAGTGACCCCGGGACGGTTGCCTACAATGAGCAGTTCTTC.

This chain joins TRBV29-1 and TRBJ2-7; TRBD1 is a possible D gene (5 bases). The length of the CDR3 is 12 residues. Trimming left V 3 bases short and J 3 bases short, with 9 bases between. The germline gives CDR1 SQVTM, CDR2 ANQGSEA. Written as DNA, the CDR3 is TGCAGCGTTGAGTTACAGGACTACGAGCAGTACTTC. This sequence encodes CSVELQDYEQYF.

This clone occurred a few times. The gene calls are TRBV5-3 and TRBJ2-7, with 9 bases lining up with TRBD1. TRBV5-3 is filed as an ORF, its function uncertain. The CDR3 runs to 17 residues. V was clipped by 4 bases and J by 0 bases; unmatched bases: 11. The CDR3 loop is CARSASQGQGTSYEQYF. Here the CDR3 DNA reads TGTGCCAGAAGCGCTTCCCAGGGACAGGGAACCTCCTACGAGCAGTACTTC.

The CDR3 reads CASSPGQGRNEQYF. CDR3 coding DNA: TGTGCCAGCAGCCCCGGACAGGGGCGAAACGAGCAGTACTTC. This chain uses TRBV7-3 with TRBJ2-7; 9 nucleotides align to TRBD1. CDR1 and CDR2 from the germline V gene are SGHTA and FQGTGA. This CDR3 is 14 amino acids long. Germline trimming cut 5 bases from V and 5 bases from J; bases unmatched to any gene: 7.

The rearrangement links TRBV7-2 to TRBJ1-3; D is perhaps TRBD1 (5 bases). The germline V gene has CDR1 SGHTA and CDR2 FQGNSA. The CDR3 sequence is 16 residues long. V lost 3 bases to trimming and J lost 0 bases, with 12 bases between them. The CDR3: CASSFSQASSGNTIYF. The CDR3 DNA is TGTGCCAGCAGCTTCTCACAGGCTAGCTCTGGAAACACCATATATTTT.

The CDR3 loop reads CATSKDRGRDTGELFF. The CDR3, as DNA: TGTGCCACCAGCAAAGACAGGGGCCGGGACACCGGGGAGCTGTTTTTT. The rearrangement uses TRBV15 and TRBJ2-2; 8 nucleotides align to TRBD1. V gave up 4 bases and J gave up 3 bases; unmatched junction bases: 7. The CDR3 totals 16 residues. Germline V lookup: CDR1 LNHNV, CDR2 YYDKDF (reference sequence).

The chain joins TRBV7-6 to TRBJ2-5, with 11 bases that match TRBD2. CDR1 and CDR2 (germline): SGHVS, FNYEAQ. The CDR3 totals 15 residues. Unmatched junction bases numbered 2, after V lost 4 bases and J lost 1 base. CDR3 in amino acids: CASSWGLAVQETQYF. DNA of the CDR3: TGTGCCAGCAGCTGGGGACTAGCGGTCCAAGAGACCCAGTACTTC.

This chain joins TRBV19 and TRBJ1-5; a weak D match, TRBD1 (6 bases). V lost 6 bases to trimming and J lost 3 bases, with 12 bases between them. Germline V CDR1 and CDR2: LNHDA, SQIVND (reference sequence). This CDR3 spans 14 amino acids. In DNA form, the CDR3 reads TGTGCCAGTAGGTCAGGGGCCCTCAATCAGCCCCAGCATTTT. This sequence encodes CASRSGALNQPQHF.

This chain connects TRBV14 to TRBJ2-1; unclear D gene. There are 12 residues in the CDR3. The V gene's germline CDR1 is SGHDN and CDR2 FVKESK. V lost 1 base, J lost 12 bases, and 10 bases lay in between. The CDR3 DNA follows: TGTGCCAGCAGCCAAGGCGTGAGCGTGCAGTTCTTC. This gives the protein CASSQGVSVQFF.

The rearrangement uses TRBV7-6 and TRBJ2-7; 9 nucleotides line up with TRBD2. Trimming at V came to 1 base and at J to 3 bases, leaving 7 bases not matched to a gene. CDR1 and CDR2 (germline): SGHVS, FNYEAQ. The CDR3 sequence is 16 residues long. CDR3 sequence: CASSLGVSGGLYEQYF. In DNA form, the CDR3 reads TGTGCCAGCAGCTTAGGGGTTAGCGGGGGACTCTACGAGCAGTACTTC.

The chain has TRBV7-9 and TRBJ1-1; D is unresolved. Germline assignment: CDR1 SEHNR and CDR2 FQNEAQ (reference sequence). Trimming removed 1 base at V and 1 base at J, with 13 bases between. CDR3 length: 16 amino acids. CDR3 in amino acids: CASSLDPGFWNTEAFF. The CDR3 bases are TGTGCCAGCAGCTTAGACCCCGGGTTCTGGAACACTGAAGCTTTCTTT.

This chain joins TRBV18 and TRBJ1-1; D is unclear. Trimming removed 3 bases from V and 4 bases from J, with 6 bases in between. Germline V lookup: CDR1 KGHSH, CDR2 LQKENI. The CDR3 extends over 12 amino acids. The CDR3 DNA sequence: TGTGCCAGCTCACCGACGGGCACTGAAGCTTTCTTT. This gives the protein CASSPTGTEAFF.

The chain has TRBV2 and TRBJ1-1, with TRBD1 identical over 9 bases. Germline CDR1 is SNHLY and CDR2 is FYNNEI. V lost 4 bases and J lost 6; bases outside the gene matches: 3. CDR3 size: 13 residues. In DNA form, the CDR3 reads TGTGCCAGCAGTGGAAGACAGGGGGCTGAAGCTTTCTTT. Residues: CASSGRQGAEAFF. The complete variable domain, with remaining parts taken from reference TRBV2 and TRBJ1-1, reads EPEVTQTPSHQVTQMGQEVILRCVPISNHLYFYWYRQILGQKVEFLVSFYNNEISEKSEIFDDQFSVERPDGSNFTLKIRSTKLEDSAMYFCASSGRQGAEAFFGQGTRLTVV.

V and J are TRBV9 and TRBJ2-1, with 9 bases aligning to TRBD1. V shed 4 bases and J 6 bases; nucleotides not matched to a gene: 8. Germline lookup yields CDR1 SGDLS and CDR2 YYNGEE. The CDR3 length is 15 residues. The CDR3 nucleotides read TGTGCCAGCAGCATAACAGGGGGCTATGGCAATGAGCAGTTCTTC. Amino acid sequence: CASSITGGYGNEQFF.

The J gene is TRBJ2-3, the V gene TRBV6-1, with D tentatively TRBD1 (5 bases). CDR1 MNHNS and CDR2 SASEGT come from the germline V gene. The CDR3 length is 15 residues. The V gene lost 5 bases and the J gene lost 0 bases, with 12 bases spanning the gap. CDR3 sequence (DNA): TGTGCCAGCAGTTTACAGGACGGAAGCACAGATACGCAGTATTTT. This translates into CASSLQDGSTDTQYF.

This sequence joins TRBV10-3 and TRBJ2-1; D gene ambiguous. Germline V lookup: CDR1 ENHRY, CDR2 SYGVKD. V lost 8 bases, J lost 12 bases, and 26 bases lay in between. The CDR3 covers 15 residues. CDR3 in amino acids: CAISWTGGVASVQFF. The CDR3 region has the DNA TGTGCCATCTCCTGGACGGGTGGGGTGGCTTCTGTGCAGTTCTTC.

By share of the sample, this clone is medium-sized. This sequence joins TRBV19 and TRBJ1-2; D call uncertain. The length of the CDR3 is 12 residues. CDR1 is LNHDA and CDR2 is SQIVND in the germline V gene (reference sequence). V was pared by 6 bases and J by 7 bases, with 12 bases between. Here the CDR3 DNA reads TGTGCCAGTAGCCCGATGGGTACTGGCTACACCTTC. Protein: CASSPMGTGYTF. The full variable domain, with the rest looked up from reference TRBV19 and TRBJ1-2, is DGGITQSPKYLFRKEGQNVTLSCEQNLNHDAMYWYRQDPGQGLRLIYYSQIVNDFQKGDIAEGYSVSREKKESFPLTVTSAQKNPTAFYLCASSPMGTGYTFGSGTRLTVV.

The sample holds a few counts of this clone. J is TRBJ1-5 and V is TRBV2; 9 nucleotides agree with TRBD1. Germline trimming cut 8 bases from V and 4 bases from J; bases unmatched to any gene: 6. CDR1 and CDR2 (germline): SNHLY, FYNNEI. The CDR3 extends over 14 amino acids. For the CDR3, the DNA is TGTGCCAGCGGACGGGACAGGGCTAATCAGCCCCAGCATTTT. Amino acids: CASGRDRANQPQHF.

CDR3 DNA: TGTGCCAGCAGTAGGAGGCAGGTGAGCTCCTATAATTCACCCCTCCACTTT. Protein sequence: CASSRRQVSSYNSPLHF. The chain links TRBV2 to TRBJ1-6; no reliable D call. CDR3 length: 17 residues. The germline V gene has CDR1 SNHLY and CDR2 FYNNEI. The V end lost 5 bases, the J end lost 0 bases, and 14 bases lay between the germline ends.

V is TRBV19 and J is TRBJ2-1; 12 bases line up with TRBD2. This CDR3 comprises 19 residues. Losses at the gene ends were 5 bases for V and 1 base for J; bases not matched to a gene: 12. Germline V gene lookup returns CDR1 LNHDA and CDR2 SQIVND (reference sequence). This CDR3 is CASSQASGGAISSYNEQFF. DNA for the CDR3: TGTGCCAGTAGTCAGGCTAGCGGGGGGGCCATTTCGTCCTACAATGAGCAGTTCTTC.

This chain uses TRBV5-6 with TRBJ2-5, with 8 nucleotides matching TRBD1. The end of the DNA aligns better with TRBJ2-7, so the J call may be wrong. Germline V gene data show CDR1 as SGHDT and CDR2 as YYEEEE. This CDR3 has 14 residues. The CDR3 nucleotides read TGTGCCAGCAGCCGGGGACAGGCATCCTACGAGCAGTACTTC. Protein sequence: CASSRGQASYEQYF.